This record looks at one T cell receptor beta chain sequence and its context. The CDR3 runs 15 residues. The V gene's germline CDR1 is MNHEY and CDR2 SVGAGI. V was cut by 0 bases and J by 7 bases, with 10 bases left in between. Symptoms, serum thyroxine and TRAb, thyroid ultrasound, and orbital computed tomography formed the diagnostic basis. This sample is drawn from a study of Graves' ophthalmopathy and Graves' hyperthyroidism. Study context: Before any treatment, peripheral blood was taken at the initial diagnosis.

TCR beta CDR3 regions were amplified from RNA transcripts. RT-PCR with HTBI primers came first, then second-round multiplex PCR. One entry per CDR3 protein, called by TCRdb with MiXCR from the multiplex PCR reads. Of 600,000 to 950,000 distinct CDR3 sequences in the sample, 35% to 50% were seen once. The sequenced material came from peripheral blood. The TCR was taken from an adult man with Graves' ophthalmopathy. The rearrangement joins TRBV6-5 to TRBJ1-6; D gene uncertain. CDR3 loop: CASSYSNPANSPLHF. CDR3 bases: TGTGCCAGCAGTTACTCGAACCCAGCAAATTCACCCCTCCACTTT.